This TCR beta chain was sequenced during a study of blood T cell repertoires in COVID-19. Sequencing used immunoSEQ multiplex PCR; TCRdb keeps in-frame clones, though not all of them. The profile shows 90,000 to 120,000 clones, approximately 80% of them singletons. Per the germline V gene, CDR1 is LNHDA and CDR2 is SQIVND (reference sequence). This CDR3 spans 16 amino acids. V lost 5 bases, J lost 0 bases, and 8 bases stayed unmatched. The V gene is TRBV19, the J gene TRBJ2-3; 7 bases agree with TRBD2. Sequenced material: peripheral blood. The clonotype comes from a man between 65 and 85 years old with acute or convalescent COVID-19. CDR3: CASSLQAGLSTDTQYF. The CDR3 DNA follows: TGTGCCAGTAGTCTTCAAGCGGGGCTTAGCACAGATACGCAGTATTTT.